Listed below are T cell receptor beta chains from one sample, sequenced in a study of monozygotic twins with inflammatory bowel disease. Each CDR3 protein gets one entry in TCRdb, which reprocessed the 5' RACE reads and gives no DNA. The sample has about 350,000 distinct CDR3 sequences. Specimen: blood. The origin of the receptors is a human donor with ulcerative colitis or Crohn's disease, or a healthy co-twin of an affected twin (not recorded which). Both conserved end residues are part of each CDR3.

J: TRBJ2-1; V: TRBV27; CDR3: CASSLDGSGGNEQFF
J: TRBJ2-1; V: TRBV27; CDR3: CASSFFTSPPGNEQFF
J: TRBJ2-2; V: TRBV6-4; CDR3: CASSDSIEAPGELFF
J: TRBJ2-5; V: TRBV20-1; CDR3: CSADHLAGTSQETQYF
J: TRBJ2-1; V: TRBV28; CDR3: CASSLDGQTFYNEQFF
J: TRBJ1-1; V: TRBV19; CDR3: CASKKGFMAFF
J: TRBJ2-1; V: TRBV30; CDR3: CACRKGGDEQFF
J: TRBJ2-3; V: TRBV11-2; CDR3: CASSVQTDTQYF
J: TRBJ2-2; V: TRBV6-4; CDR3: CASSAGLADTGELFF
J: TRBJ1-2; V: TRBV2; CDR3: CASSVTLWPTLGYGYTF
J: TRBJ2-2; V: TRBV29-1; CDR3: CSGTGGITGELFF
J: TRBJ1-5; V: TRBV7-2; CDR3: CASSLVGDGNQPQHF
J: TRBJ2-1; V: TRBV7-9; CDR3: CASSTTTSAPWFF
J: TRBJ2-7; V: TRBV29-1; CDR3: CSVEGQETRYEQYF
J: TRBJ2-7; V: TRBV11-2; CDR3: CASSLGLAGGFHEQYF
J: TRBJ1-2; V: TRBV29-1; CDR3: CSGRDSGPGYTF
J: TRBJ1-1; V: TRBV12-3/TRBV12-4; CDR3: CASSFWTGAATEAFF
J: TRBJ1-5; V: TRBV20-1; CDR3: CSARLGTGRYQPQHF
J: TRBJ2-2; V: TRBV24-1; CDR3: CASKQGEDTGELFF
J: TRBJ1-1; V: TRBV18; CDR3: CASSPGAGMNTEAFF
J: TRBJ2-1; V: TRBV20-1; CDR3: CSAPGGASYNEQFF
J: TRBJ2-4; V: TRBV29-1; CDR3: CSVEGANQVQYF
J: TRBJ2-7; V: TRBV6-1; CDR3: CASSPRTGVTVREQYF
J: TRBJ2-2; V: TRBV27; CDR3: CASSVPQGQPDTGELFF
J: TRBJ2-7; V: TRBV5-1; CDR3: CASSFSGGGYEQYF
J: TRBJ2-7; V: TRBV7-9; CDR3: CASSEQTDYEQYF
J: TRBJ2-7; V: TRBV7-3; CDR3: CASSLEPRGEQYF